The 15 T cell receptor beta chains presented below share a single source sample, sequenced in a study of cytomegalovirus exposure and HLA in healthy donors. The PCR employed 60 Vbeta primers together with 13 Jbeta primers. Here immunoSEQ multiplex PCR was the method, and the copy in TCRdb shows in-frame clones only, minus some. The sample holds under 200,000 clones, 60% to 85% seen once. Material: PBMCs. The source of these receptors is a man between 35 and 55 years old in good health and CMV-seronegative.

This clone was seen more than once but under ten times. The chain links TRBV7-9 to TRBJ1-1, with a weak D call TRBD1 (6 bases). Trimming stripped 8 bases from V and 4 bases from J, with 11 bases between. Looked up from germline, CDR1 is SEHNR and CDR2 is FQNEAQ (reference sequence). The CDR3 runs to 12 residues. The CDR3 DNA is TGTGCCAGCCAGGGGTTGGCCACTGAAGCTTTCTTT. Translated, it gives CASQGLATEAFF.

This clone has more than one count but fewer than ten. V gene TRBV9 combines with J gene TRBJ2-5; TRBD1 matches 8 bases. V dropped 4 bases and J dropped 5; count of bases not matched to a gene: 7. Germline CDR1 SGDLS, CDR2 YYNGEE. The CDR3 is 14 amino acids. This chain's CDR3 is CASSPGTGGETQYF. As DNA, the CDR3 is TGTGCCAGCAGCCCAGGGACAGGCGGGGAGACCCAGTACTTC.

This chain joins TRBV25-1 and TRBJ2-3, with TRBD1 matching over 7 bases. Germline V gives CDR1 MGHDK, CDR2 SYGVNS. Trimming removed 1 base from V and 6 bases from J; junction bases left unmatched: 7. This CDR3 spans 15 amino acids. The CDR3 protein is CASSELGTVVDTQYF. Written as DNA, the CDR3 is TGTGCCAGCAGTGAATTAGGGACAGTAGTGGATACGCAGTATTTT. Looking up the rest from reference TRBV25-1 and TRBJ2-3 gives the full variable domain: EADIYQTPRYLVIGTGKKITLECSQTMGHDKMYWYQQDPGMELHLIHYSYGVNSTEKGDLSSESTVSRIRTEHFPLTLESARPSHTSQYLCASSELGTVVDTQYFGPGTRLTVL.

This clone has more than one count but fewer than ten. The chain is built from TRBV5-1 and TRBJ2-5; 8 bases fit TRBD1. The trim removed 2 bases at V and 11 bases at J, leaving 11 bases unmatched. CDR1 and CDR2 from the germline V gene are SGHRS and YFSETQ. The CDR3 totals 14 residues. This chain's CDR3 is CASSLGQGTGEQYF. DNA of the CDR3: TGCGCCAGCAGCTTAGGACAGGGAACGGGAGAGCAGTACTTC.

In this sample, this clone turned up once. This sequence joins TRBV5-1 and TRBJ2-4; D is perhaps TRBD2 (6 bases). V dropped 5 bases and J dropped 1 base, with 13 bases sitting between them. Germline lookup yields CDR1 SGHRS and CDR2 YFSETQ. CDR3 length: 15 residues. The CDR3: CASRDGGDAKNIQYF. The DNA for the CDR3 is TGCGCCAGCAGGGACGGGGGAGATGCCAAAAACATTCAGTACTTC.

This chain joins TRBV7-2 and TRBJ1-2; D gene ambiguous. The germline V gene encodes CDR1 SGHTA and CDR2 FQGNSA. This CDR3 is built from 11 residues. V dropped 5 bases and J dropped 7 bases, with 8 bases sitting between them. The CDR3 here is CASSPYLGYTF. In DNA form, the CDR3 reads TGTGCCAGCAGCCCTTATCTTGGCTACACCTTC.

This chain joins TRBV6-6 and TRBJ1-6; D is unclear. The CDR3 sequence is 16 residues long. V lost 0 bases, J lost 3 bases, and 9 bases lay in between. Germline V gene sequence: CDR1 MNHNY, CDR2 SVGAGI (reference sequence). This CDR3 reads CASSYSADNYNSPLHF. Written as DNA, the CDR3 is TGTGCCAGCAGTTACTCGGCGGATAACTATAATTCACCCCTCCACTTT.

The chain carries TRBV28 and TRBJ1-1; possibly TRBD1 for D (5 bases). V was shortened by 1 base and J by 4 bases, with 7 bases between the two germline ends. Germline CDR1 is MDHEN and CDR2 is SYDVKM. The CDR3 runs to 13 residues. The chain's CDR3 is CASSLSGGTEAFF. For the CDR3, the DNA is TGTGCCAGCAGTTTATCGGGGGGCACTGAAGCTTTCTTT.

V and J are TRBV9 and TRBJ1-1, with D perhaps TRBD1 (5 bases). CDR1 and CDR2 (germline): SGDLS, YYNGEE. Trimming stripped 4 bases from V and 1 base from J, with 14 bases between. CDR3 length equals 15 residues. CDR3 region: CASSPYPGGNTEAFF. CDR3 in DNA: TGTGCCAGCAGCCCATACCCGGGGGGGAACACTGAAGCTTTCTTT.

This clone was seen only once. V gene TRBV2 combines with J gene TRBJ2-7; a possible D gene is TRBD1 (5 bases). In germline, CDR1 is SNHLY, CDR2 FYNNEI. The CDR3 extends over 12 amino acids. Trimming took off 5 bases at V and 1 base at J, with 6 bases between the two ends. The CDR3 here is CASSRQSYEQYF. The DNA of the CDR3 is TGTGCCAGCAGTAGACAGTCCTACGAGCAGTACTTC.

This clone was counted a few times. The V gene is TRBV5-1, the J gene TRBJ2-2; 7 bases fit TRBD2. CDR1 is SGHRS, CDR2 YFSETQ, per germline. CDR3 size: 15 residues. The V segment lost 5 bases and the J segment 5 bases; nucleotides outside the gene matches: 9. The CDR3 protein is CASSRAGDPTGELFF. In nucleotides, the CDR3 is TGCGCCAGCAGTCGCGCGGGAGATCCGACCGGGGAGCTGTTTTTT.

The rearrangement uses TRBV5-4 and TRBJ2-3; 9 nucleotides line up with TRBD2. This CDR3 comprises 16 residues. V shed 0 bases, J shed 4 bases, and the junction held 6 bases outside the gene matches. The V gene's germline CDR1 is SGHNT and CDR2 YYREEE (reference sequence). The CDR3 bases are TGTGCCAGCAGCTTGGAGGCGCGGGGGGGCGCAGATACGCAGTATTTT. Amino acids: CASSLEARGGADTQYF. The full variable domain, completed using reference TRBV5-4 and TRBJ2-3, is ETGVTQSPTHLIKTRGQQVTLRCSSQSGHNTVSWYQQALGQGPQFIFQYYREEENGRGNFPPRFSGLQFPNYSSELNVNALELDDSALYLCASSLEARGGADTQYFGPGTRLTVL.

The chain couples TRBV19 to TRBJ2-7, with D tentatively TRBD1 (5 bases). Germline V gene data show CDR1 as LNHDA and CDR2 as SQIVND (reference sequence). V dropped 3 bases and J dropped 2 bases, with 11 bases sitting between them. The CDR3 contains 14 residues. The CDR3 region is CASSMTREAYEQYF. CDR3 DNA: TGTGCCAGTAGTATGACCAGGGAAGCCTACGAGCAGTACTTC.

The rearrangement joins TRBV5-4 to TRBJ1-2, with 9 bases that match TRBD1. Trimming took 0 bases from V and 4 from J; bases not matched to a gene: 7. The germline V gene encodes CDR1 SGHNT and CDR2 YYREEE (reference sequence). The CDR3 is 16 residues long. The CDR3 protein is CASSLDRGRGVYGYTF. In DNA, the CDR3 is TGTGCCAGCAGCTTGGACAGGGGGCGCGGTGTCTATGGCTACACCTTC. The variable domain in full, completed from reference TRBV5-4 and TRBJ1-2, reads ETGVTQSPTHLIKTRGQQVTLRCSSQSGHNTVSWYQQALGQGPQFIFQYYREEENGRGNFPPRFSGLQFPNYSSELNVNALELDDSALYLCASSLDRGRGVYGYTFGSGTRLTVV.

This CDR3 reads CASGLEERGESFF. Here the CDR3 DNA reads TGTGCTAGTGGTTTGGAAGAACGGGGGGAATCTTTCTTT. This sequence joins TRBV12-5 and TRBJ1-1; D possibly corresponds to TRBD1 (5 bases). The CDR3 has 13 residues. Trimming shortened V by 1 base and J by 12 bases, and 15 bases separated the two germline ends. CDR1 and CDR2 (germline): LGHNT, FRNRAP. Filled out from reference TRBV12-5 and TRBJ1-1, the complete variable domain reads DARVTQTPRHKVTEMGQEVTMRCQPILGHNTVFWYRQTMMQGLELLAYFRNRAPLDDSGMPKDRFSAEMPDATLATLKIQPSEPRDSAVYFCASGLEERGESFFGQGTRLTVV.